These 22 T cell receptor beta chains share one sample of origin, sequenced in a study of tumor and adjacent non-tumor tissue in lung cancer. The library came from three nested PCR rounds adapted from ARM-PCR protocols. One entry per CDR3 protein results from TCRdb running MiXCR on the multiplex PCR reads. The table lists more than 45,000 distinct CDR3 sequences, 60% to 80% of them singletons. This sample's RNA came from whole unsorted tissue. This non-tumor lung sample came from over 3 cm beyond the tumor edge. The sample was distant non-tumor lung tissue. Every receptor here comes from a woman in her sixties with non-small cell lung cancer.

As concerns this clonotype: Compared with germline, one end of the junction differs, possibly owing to a read error. The rearrangement links TRBV11-2 to TRBJ1-6; unclear D gene. Germline loops: CDR1 SGHAT, CDR2 FQNNGV. There are 13 residues in the CDR3. The CDR3: CASRFSSNSSLHF. Written as DNA, the CDR3 is TGTGCCAGCAGGTTCTCGTCTAATTCATCCCTCCACTTC.

Comments on this clonotype: Sequence at one end of the junction differs from germline and may be a read error. The V call is TRBV5-4, the J call TRBJ1-3; D uncertain. The CDR3 covers 15 residues. Looked up from germline, CDR1 is SGHNT and CDR2 is YYREEE (reference sequence). This CDR3 is CVSNLAGSSGNTIYF. The CDR3 coding sequence is TGTGTCAGCAACTTGGCGGGTAGCTCTGGAAACACCATATATTTT.

The DNA for the CDR3 is TGCAGTGCTAGACCTGACAACTATGGCTACACCTTC. Translation gives CSARPDNYGYTF. This chain connects TRBV20-1 to TRBJ1-2; D gene unclear. The germline gives CDR1 DFQATT, CDR2 SNEGSKA (reference sequence). The CDR3 sequence is 12 residues long. The germline V and J ends were trimmed by 2 bases and 2 bases, with 6 bases remaining between them.

Remarks on this clonotype: A read error may account for a junction end that differs from germline. This rearrangement joins TRBV6-2 or TRBV6-3 to TRBJ2-2; 9 positions agree with TRBD2. The CDR3 runs to 17 residues. Germline CDR1 is MNHEY and CDR2 is SVGEGT. CDR3: CARSYDPGLANAGELFF. The CDR3 DNA reads TGTGCCAGGAGTTACGATCCGGGACTAGCTAATGCCGGGGAGCTGTTTTTT.

Comments on this clonotype: Relative to the germline gene, one junction end is altered; a read error may explain this. The chain couples TRBV4-3 to TRBJ1-1, with unresolved D. This CDR3 has 17 amino acids. Germline CDR1 reads LGHNA; CDR2 reads YSLEER. For the CDR3, the DNA is TGCACCAGCAGTCGCGGGTGGGGTGTCGAACCGAACACTGAAGCTTTCTTT. Encoded protein: CTSSRGWGVEPNTEAFF.

Concerning this clonotype itself: A read error is likely, as this CDR3 ends without the conserved phenylalanine or tryptophan. V usage is TRBV4-3 and J usage is TRBJ1-1; D remains ambiguous. The CDR3 is 16 amino acids. Germline V gene lookup returns CDR1 LGHNA and CDR2 YSLEER. This CDR3 is CAGSPRRRGYGIEAFL. The DNA of the CDR3 is TGCGCCGGCAGCCCACGAAGGAGAGGGTATGGCATTGAAGCTTTCCTT.

Turning to this clonotype: Germline is not matched at one junction end, which may reflect a read error. The J gene is TRBJ2-7, the V gene TRBV6-1; a possible D gene is TRBD1 (6 bases). The V gene's germline CDR1 is MNHNS and CDR2 SASEGT. The length of the CDR3 is 14 residues. Here the CDR3 DNA reads TGTGCCAGCAGACCCCGGACAGCAAGCTACGAGCAGTATTTC. Translated: CASRPRTASYEQYF.

This clonotype was observed a single time. At one end, the junction sequence differs from germline, possibly due to a read error. The chain carries TRBV4-1 and TRBJ2-3, with D perhaps TRBD1 or TRBD2 (5 bases each). The CDR3 is made up of 15 amino acids. Per the germline V gene, CDR1 is MGHRA and CDR2 is YSYEKL. The CDR3 sequence: CASNQVGVPTDTQYF. CDR3 DNA sequence: TGCGCCAGCAACCAAGTGGGGGTGCCCACAGATACGCAATATTTT.

Comment on this clonotype: A junction boundary mismatches the germline segment, possibly from a read error. The rearrangement uses TRBV14 and TRBJ1-2; D possibly corresponds to TRBD1 (5 bases). This CDR3 spans 13 amino acids. CDR1 and CDR2 (germline): SGHDN, FVKESK. The CDR3 DNA is TGTGCCAACAGCCACACCCGGGACGGGGTTAGCACCTTC. Its protein product is CANSHTRDGVSTF.

In this sample, this clonotype turned up once. Germline and junction disagree at one end, which may indicate a read error. The rearrangement uses TRBV11-3 and TRBJ2-2; 8 nucleotides match TRBD1. Germline V gene data show CDR1 as SGHNT and CDR2 as YENEEA. The CDR3 totals 15 residues. The CDR3 sequence: CGSSPETGVTGELFF. The CDR3 DNA is TGTGGCAGCAGTCCCGAGACAGGGGTCACCGGGGAGCTGTTTTTT.

About this clonotype: The missing conserved phenylalanine or tryptophan at the end of this CDR3 makes a read error likely. The genes are TRBV5-6 and TRBJ2-7, with 9 bases aligning to TRBD1. The germline CDR1 and CDR2 sequences are SGHDT and YYEEEE. This CDR3 contains 14 residues. The CDR3 spells CVSSSGQGGSWQYS. In nucleotides, the CDR3 is TGTGTCAGCAGCTCGGGACAGGGAGGTAGTTGGCAGTACTCC.

Turning to this clonotype: Relative to the germline gene, one junction end is altered; a read error may explain this. The chain recombines TRBV4-3 with TRBJ2-3; possibly TRBD1 or TRBD2 for D (5 bases each). CDR3 length equals 16 residues. Germline CDR1 reads LGHNA; CDR2 reads YSLEER. The CDR3 DNA reads as TGCGCCAGCAGCCATGGGGCAGGGAGCGTCACAGATATGCAGTATTTT. This encodes CASSHGAGSVTDMQYF.

The V call is TRBV6-5, the J call TRBJ1-4; D is possibly TRBD1 (5 bases). The CDR3 is made up of 14 amino acids. CDR1 and CDR2 from the germline V gene are MNHEY and SVGAGI. V lost 9 bases and J lost 6, with 17 bases in between. CDR3 residues: CASLSGTPDEKLFF. CDR3 DNA sequence: TGTGCCAGTCTCTCCGGGACTCCGGATGAAAAACTGTTTTTT.

CDR3 nucleotide sequence: TGTGCCAGCAGCTTAGGGACTAGCTACAATGAGCAGTTCTTC. Translated: CASSLGTSYNEQFF. This chain links TRBV11-2 with TRBJ2-1, with 7 bases that match TRBD2. Looked up from germline, CDR1 is SGHAT and CDR2 is FQNNGV. The CDR3 has 14 amino acids. Germline trimming cut 1 base from V and 3 bases from J; bases unmatched to any gene: 0.

The chain is built from TRBV6-5 and TRBJ2-4, with D perhaps matching TRBD2 (6 bases). Trimming pared 9 bases from V and 8 bases from J, leaving 23 bases between. This CDR3 region has 15 residues. Germline loops: CDR1 MNHEY, CDR2 SVGAGI. CDR3 loop: CASISPGDGFYIQYF. The CDR3 bases are TGTGCCAGTATTTCTCCGGGAGATGGTTTCTACATTCAGTACTTC.

In regard to this clonotype: One end of the junction does not line up with germline, which may come from a read error. The chain recombines TRBV7-8 with TRBJ1-2; 8 bases map to TRBD1. The CDR3 sequence is 15 residues long. Germline CDR1 and CDR2: SGHVS and FQNEAQ. The CDR3 spells CVSSLNPAGGGGYTF. CDR3 bases: TGTGTCAGCAGCTTAAACCCGGCAGGGGGCGGTGGCTACACCTTC.

Of note for this clonotype: The junction differs from germline at one of its ends, possibly a read error. This chain links TRBV2 with TRBJ2-3; maybe TRBD2 (5 bases). The CDR3 has 15 residues. Germline CDR1 reads SNHLY; CDR2 reads FYNNEI. CDR3 sequence (DNA): TGTGTCAGCAGTGAAGAGGGCTATAGCACAGATACGCAGTGTTTT. Its protein is CVSSEEGYSTDTQCF.

Regarding this clonotype: Germline and junction disagree at one end, which may indicate a read error. The V gene is TRBV11-1, the J gene TRBJ1-2; D perhaps matches TRBD1 (5 bases). From germline, CDR1 is SGHAT and CDR2 FQDESV (reference sequence). The CDR3 is made up of 13 amino acids. The CDR3 sequence is CASSSYRFYDYTF. CDR3 coding DNA: TGTGCCAGCAGCTCCTACAGGTTCTATGACTACACCTTC.

Details on this clonotype: This may stem from a read error, because a much larger clone lies one nucleotide away. The rearrangement joins TRBV6-5 to TRBJ1-6; unclear D gene. CDR3 length: 14 amino acids. Germline-derived CDR1 and CDR2 are MNHEY and SVGAGI. CDR3 amino acids: CTSSYAAYNSPLHF. The CDR3 DNA follows: TGTACCAGCAGTTACGCAGCTTATAATTCACCCCTCCACTTT.

In the case of this clonotype: A much larger clone sits a single nucleotide away, making a read error possible. The chain joins TRBV20-1 to TRBJ1-5; 7 bases line up with TRBD1. With 0 bases clipped from V and 11 bases from J, the junction kept 13 bases outside the gene matches. Germline values: CDR1 DFQATT, CDR2 SNEGSKA (reference sequence). This CDR3 comprises 15 residues. Here the CDR3 reads CSARDQGGGGQAQHF. In nucleotides, the CDR3 is TGCAGTGCTAGAGACCAGGGGGGCGGAGGGCAGGCCCAGCATTTT.

Details on this clonotype: At one boundary the junction diverges from the germline segment, which might be a read error. The chain joins TRBV4-3 to TRBJ1-6; TRBD1 agrees at 7 bases. This CDR3 region has 13 residues. The V gene's germline CDR1 is LGHNA and CDR2 YSLEER. CDR3 amino acids: CSSSLQGDSPLHF. The DNA for the CDR3 is TGCTCCAGCAGCCTTCAGGGGGATTCACCCCTCCACTTT.

The chain couples TRBV29-1 to TRBJ1-1, with D possibly being TRBD1 (6 bases). CDR1 and CDR2 from the germline V gene are SQVTM and ANQGSEA. Trimming pared 1 base from V and 3 bases from J, leaving 12 bases between. The CDR3 sequence is 14 residues long. CDR3 bases: TGCAGCGTTGAAGCGAAAGCAGGGGACACTGAAGCTTTCTTT. Its translation: CSVEAKAGDTEAFF. Looking up the rest from reference TRBV29-1 and TRBJ1-1 gives the full variable domain: SAVISQKPSRDICQRGTSLTIQCQVDSQVTMMFWYRQQPGQSLTLIATANQGSEATYESGFVIDKFPISRPNLTFSTLTVSNMSPEDSSIYLCSVEAKAGDTEAFFGQGTRLTVV.